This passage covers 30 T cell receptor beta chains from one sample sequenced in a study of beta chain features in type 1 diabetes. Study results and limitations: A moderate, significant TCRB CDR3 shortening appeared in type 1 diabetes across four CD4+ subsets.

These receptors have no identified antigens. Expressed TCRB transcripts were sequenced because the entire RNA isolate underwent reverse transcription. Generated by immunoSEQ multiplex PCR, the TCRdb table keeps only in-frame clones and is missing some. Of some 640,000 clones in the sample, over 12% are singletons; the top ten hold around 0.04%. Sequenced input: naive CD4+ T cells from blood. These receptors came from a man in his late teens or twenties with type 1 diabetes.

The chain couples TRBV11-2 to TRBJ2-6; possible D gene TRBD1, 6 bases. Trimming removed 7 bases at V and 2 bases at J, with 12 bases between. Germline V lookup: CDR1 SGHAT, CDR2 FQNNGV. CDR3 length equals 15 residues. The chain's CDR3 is CASNDRSAGANVLTF. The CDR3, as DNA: TGTGCCAGCAACGACAGGTCAGCTGGGGCCAACGTCCTGACTTTC. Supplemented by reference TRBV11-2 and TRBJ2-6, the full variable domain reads EAGVAQSPRYKIIEKRQSVAFWCNPISGHATLYWYQQILGQGPKLLIQFQNNGVVDDSQLPKDRFSAERLKGVDSTLKIQPAKLEDSAVYLCASNDRSAGANVLTFGAGSRLTVL.

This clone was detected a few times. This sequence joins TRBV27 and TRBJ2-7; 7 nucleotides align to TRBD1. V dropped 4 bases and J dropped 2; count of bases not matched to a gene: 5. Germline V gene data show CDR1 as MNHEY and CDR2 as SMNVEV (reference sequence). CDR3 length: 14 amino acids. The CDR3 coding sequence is TGTGCCAGCAGTTCCATACAGGGGCCCTACGAGCAGTACTTC. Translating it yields CASSSIQGPYEQYF.

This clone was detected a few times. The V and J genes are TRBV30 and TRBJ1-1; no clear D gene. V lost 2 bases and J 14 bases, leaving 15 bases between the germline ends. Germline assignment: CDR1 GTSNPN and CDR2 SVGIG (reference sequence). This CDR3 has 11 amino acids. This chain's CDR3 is CAWSPGPVYFF. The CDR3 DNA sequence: TGTGCCTGGAGTCCCGGGCCGGTTTACTTCTTT. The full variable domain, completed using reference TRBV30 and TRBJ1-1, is SQTIHQWPATLVQPVGSPLSLECTVEGTSNPNLYWYRQAAGRGLQLLFYSVGIGQISSEVPQNLSASRPQDRQFILSSKKLLLSDSGFYLCAWSPGPVYFFGQGTRLTVV.

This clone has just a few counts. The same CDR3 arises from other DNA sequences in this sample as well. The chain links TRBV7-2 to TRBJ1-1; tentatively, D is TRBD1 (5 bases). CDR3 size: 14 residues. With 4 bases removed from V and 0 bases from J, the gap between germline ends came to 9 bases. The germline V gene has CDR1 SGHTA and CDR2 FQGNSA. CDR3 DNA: TGTGCCAGCAGCTCAGGGACTGTGAACACTGAAGCTTTCTTT. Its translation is CASSSGTVNTEAFF.

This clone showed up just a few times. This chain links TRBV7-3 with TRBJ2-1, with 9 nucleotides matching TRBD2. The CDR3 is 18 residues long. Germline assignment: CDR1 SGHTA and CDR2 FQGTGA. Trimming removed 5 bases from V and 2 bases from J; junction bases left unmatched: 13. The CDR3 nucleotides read TGTGCCAGCAGCCTCCCGTCTAGCGGGGTCGGGGCCTACAATGAGCAGTTCTTC. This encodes CASSLPSSGVGAYNEQFF.

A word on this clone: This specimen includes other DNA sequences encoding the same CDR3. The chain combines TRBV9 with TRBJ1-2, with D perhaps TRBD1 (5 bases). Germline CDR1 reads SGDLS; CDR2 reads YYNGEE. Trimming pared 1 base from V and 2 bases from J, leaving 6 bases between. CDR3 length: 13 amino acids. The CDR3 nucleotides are TGTGCCAGCAGCGTACAGGGAAACTATGGCTACACCTTC. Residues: CASSVQGNYGYTF.

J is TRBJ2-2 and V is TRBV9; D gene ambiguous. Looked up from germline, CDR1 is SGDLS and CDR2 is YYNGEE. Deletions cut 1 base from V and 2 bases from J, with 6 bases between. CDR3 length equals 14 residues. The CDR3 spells CASSVIGNTGELFF. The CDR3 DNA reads TGTGCCAGCAGCGTAATCGGTAACACCGGGGAGCTGTTTTTT.

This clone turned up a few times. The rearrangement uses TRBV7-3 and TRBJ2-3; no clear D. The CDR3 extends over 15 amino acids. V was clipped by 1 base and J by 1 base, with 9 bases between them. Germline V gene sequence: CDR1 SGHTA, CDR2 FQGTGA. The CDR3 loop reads CASSLRGGGTDTQYF. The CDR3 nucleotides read TGTGCCAGCAGCTTAAGAGGTGGGGGCACAGATACGCAGTATTTT.

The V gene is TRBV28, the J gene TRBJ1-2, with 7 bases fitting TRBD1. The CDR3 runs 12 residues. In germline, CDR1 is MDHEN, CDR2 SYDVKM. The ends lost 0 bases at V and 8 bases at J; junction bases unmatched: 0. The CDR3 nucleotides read TGTGCCAGCAGTTTATGGGGACAGGGCTACACCTTC. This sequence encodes CASSLWGQGYTF.

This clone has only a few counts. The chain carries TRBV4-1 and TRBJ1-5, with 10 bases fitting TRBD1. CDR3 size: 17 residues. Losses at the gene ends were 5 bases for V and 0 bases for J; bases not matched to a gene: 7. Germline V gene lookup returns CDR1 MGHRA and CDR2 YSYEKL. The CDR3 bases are TGCGCCAGCAGCATCCGACAGGGGGCAGATAGCAATCAGCCCCAGCATTTT. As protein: CASSIRQGADSNQPQHF.

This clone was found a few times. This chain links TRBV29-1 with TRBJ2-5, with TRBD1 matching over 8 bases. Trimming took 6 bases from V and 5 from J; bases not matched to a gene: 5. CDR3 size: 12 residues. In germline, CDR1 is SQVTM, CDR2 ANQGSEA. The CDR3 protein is CSVTGGAETQYF. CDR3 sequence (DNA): TGCAGCGTCACAGGGGGAGCGGAGACCCAGTACTTC.

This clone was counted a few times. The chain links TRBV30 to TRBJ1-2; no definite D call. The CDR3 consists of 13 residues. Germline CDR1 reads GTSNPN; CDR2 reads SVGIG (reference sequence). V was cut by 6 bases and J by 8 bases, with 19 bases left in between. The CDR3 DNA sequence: TGTGCCTGCCAGGAAGGTGGTTATGAAGGCTACACCTTC. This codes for CACQEGGYEGYTF.

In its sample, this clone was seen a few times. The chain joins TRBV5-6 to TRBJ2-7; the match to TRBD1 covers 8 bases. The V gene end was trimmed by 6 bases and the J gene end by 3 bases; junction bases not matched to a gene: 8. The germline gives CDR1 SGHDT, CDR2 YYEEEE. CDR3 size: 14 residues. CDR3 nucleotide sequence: TGTGCCAGCAAAATGGACAGGGATCTCTACGAGCAGTACTTC. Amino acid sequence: CASKMDRDLYEQYF.

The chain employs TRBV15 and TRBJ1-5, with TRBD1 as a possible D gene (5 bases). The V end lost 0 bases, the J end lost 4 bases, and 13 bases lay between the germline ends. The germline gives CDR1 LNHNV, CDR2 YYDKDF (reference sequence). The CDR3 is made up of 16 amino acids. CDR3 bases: TGTGCCACCAGCAGAGATCACGGGGCAGGGAATCAGCCCCAGCATTTT. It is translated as CATSRDHGAGNQPQHF.

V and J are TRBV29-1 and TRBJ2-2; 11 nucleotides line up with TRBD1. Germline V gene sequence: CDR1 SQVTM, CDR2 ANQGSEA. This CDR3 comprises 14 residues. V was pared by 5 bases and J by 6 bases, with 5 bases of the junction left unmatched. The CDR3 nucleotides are TGCAGCGTTCGGGGACAGGGGGGGTCCGGGGAGCTGTTTTTT. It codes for CSVRGQGGSGELFF.

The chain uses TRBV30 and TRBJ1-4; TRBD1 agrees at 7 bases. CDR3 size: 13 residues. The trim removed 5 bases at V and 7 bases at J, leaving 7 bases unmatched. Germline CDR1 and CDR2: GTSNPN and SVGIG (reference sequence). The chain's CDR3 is CAWGSGGSEKLFF. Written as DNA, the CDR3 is TGTGCCTGGGGGTCAGGGGGAAGTGAAAAACTGTTTTTT.

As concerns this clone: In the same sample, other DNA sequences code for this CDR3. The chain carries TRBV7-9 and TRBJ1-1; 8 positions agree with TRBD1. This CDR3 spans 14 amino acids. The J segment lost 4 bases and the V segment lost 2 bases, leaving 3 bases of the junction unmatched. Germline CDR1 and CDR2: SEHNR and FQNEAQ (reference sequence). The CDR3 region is CASSLQGAGTEAFF. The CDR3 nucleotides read TGTGCCAGCAGCTTACAGGGGGCGGGCACTGAAGCTTTCTTT.

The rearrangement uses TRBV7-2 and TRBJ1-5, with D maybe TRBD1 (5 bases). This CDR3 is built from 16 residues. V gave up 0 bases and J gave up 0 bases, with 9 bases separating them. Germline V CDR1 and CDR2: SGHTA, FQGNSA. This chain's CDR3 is CASSLAGQGSNQPQHF. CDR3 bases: TGTGCCAGCAGCTTAGCAGGGCAGGGTAGCAATCAGCCCCAGCATTTT.

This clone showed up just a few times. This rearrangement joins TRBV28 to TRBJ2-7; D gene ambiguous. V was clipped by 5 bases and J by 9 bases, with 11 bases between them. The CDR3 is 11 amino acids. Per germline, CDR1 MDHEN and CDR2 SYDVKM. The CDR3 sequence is CASSHLGLQYF. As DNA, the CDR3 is TGTGCCAGCAGTCACTTGGGATTGCAGTACTTC. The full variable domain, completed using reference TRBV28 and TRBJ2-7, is DVKVTQSSRYLVKRTGEKVFLECVQDMDHENMFWYRQDPGLGLRLIYFSYDVKMKEKGDIPEGYSVSREKKERFSLILESASTNQTSMYLCASSHLGLQYFGPGTRLTVT.

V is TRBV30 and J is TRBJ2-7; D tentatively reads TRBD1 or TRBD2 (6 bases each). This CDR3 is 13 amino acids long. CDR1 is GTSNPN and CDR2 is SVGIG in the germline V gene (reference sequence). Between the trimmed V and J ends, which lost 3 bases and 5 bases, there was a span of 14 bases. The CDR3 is CAWREEGGNEQYF. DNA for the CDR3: TGTGCCTGGAGGGAAGAAGGGGGGAACGAGCAGTACTTC. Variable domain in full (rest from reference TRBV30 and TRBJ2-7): SQTIHQWPATLVQPVGSPLSLECTVEGTSNPNLYWYRQAAGRGLQLLFYSVGIGQISSEVPQNLSASRPQDRQFILSSKKLLLSDSGFYLCAWREEGGNEQYFGPGTRLTVT.

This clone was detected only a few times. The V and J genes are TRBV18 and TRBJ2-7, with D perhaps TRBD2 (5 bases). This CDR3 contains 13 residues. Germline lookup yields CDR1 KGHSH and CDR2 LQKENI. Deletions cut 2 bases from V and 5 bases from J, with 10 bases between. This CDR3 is CASSPRTRDEQYF. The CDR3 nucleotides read TGTGCCAGCTCACCAAGGACGAGGGACGAGCAGTACTTC.

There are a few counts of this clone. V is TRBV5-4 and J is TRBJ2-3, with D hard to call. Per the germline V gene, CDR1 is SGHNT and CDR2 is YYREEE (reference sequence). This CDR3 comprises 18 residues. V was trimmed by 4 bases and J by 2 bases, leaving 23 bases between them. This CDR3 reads CASSLTLRLRGDTDTQYF. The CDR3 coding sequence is TGTGCCAGCAGCCTGACCCTCAGGCTACGAGGAGACACAGATACGCAGTATTTT.

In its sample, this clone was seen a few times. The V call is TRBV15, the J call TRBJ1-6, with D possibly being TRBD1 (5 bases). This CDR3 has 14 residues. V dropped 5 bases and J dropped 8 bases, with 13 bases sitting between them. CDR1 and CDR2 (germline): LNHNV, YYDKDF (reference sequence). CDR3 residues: CATSFPGRHSPLHF. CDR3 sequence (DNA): TGTGCCACCAGCTTCCCGGGACGGCATTCACCCCTCCACTTT.

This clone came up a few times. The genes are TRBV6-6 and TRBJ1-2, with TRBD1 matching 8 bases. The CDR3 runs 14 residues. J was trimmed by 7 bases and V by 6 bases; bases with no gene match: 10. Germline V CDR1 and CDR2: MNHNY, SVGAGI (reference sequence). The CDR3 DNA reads TGTGCCAGCAGATCAACAGGGGGGACTCGTGGCTACACCTTC. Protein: CASRSTGGTRGYTF.

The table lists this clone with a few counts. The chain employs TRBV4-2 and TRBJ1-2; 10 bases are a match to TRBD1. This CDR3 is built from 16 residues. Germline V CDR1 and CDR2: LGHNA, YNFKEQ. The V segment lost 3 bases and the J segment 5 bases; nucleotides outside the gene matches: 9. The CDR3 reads CASSHPETGGGYGYTF. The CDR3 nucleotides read TGTGCCAGCAGCCACCCCGAGACAGGGGGCGGATATGGCTACACCTTC.

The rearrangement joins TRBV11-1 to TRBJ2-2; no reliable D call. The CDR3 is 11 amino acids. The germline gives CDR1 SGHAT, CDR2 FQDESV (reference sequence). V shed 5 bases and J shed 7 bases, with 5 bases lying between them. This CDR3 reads CASSLDGELFF. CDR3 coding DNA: TGTGCCAGCAGCCTCGACGGGGAGCTGTTTTTT.

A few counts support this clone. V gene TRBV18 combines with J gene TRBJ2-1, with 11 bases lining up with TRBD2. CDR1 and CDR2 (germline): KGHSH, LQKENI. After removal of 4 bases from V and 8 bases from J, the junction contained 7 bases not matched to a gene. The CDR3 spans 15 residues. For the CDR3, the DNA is TGTGCCAGCTCACGGCCGGGACTAGCGGAAGATGAGCAGTTCTTC. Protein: CASSRPGLAEDEQFF.

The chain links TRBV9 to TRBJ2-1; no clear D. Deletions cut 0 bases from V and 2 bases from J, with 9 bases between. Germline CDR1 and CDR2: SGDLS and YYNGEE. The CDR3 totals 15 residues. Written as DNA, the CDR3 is TGTGCCAGCAGCGTAGCCCCGGGCACCTACAATGAGCAGTTCTTC. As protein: CASSVAPGTYNEQFF.

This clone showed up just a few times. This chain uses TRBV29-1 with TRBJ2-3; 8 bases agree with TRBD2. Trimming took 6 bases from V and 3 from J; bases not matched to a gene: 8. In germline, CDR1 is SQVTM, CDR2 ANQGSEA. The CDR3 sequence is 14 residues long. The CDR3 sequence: CSVPGGISTDTQYF. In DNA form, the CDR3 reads TGCAGCGTGCCGGGGGGGATAAGTACAGATACGCAGTATTTT.

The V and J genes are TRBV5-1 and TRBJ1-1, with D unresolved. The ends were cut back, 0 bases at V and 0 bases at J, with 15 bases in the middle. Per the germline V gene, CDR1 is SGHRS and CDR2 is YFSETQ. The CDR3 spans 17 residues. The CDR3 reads CASSLGSTLLMNTEAFF. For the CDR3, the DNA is TGCGCCAGCAGCTTGGGCAGCACACTACTCATGAACACTGAAGCTTTCTTT.